Listed below are T cell receptor beta chains from one sample, sequenced in a study of blood T cell repertoires in COVID-19. Clones were read by immunoSEQ multiplex PCR, and TCRdb kept only the in-frame ones, dropping some. The data hold 55,000 to 65,000 clones, with about 81% observed a single time. Sequencing was carried out using peripheral blood. The receptors shown here come from a human donor in a cohort sampled during active COVID-19. Both conserved end residues are part of each CDR3. Each record gives: J gene, V gene, clone size, D gene, CDR3 DNA, CDR3 protein. D genes are given only for firm matches. Not every row has a clone size; where given, it reads once, few, many or a size class.

j_call: TRBJ2-5; v_call: TRBV4-1; clone_size: NA; d_call: NA; cdr3_nt: TGCGCCAGCAGGGACTACCTCCAAGAGACCCAGTACTTC; cdr3_aa: CASRDYLQETQYF
j_call: TRBJ2-3; v_call: TRBV10-1; clone_size: NA; d_call: TRBD2; cdr3_nt: TGCGCCAGCAGTGGTCCTAGCGGGGGGGCATCAGATACGCAGTATTTT; cdr3_aa: CASSGPSGGASDTQYF
j_call: TRBJ2-1; v_call: TRBV19; clone_size: NA; d_call: NA; cdr3_nt: TGTGCCAGTAGTTGGAGCACTAATAATGAGCAGTTCTTC; cdr3_aa: CASSWSTNNEQFF
j_call: TRBJ1-2; v_call: TRBV7-9; clone_size: NA; d_call: TRBD1; cdr3_nt: TGTGCCAGCAGCCAACTAACGCGACAGGGATATGGCTACACCTTC; cdr3_aa: CASSQLTRQGYGYTF
j_call: TRBJ1-5; v_call: TRBV6-6; clone_size: NA; d_call: TRBD1; cdr3_nt: TGTGCCAGCAACCCGGGACAGGGCAATCAGCCCCAGCATTTT; cdr3_aa: CASNPGQGNQPQHF
j_call: TRBJ2-1; v_call: TRBV5-1; clone_size: NA; d_call: NA; cdr3_nt: TGCGCCAGCAGCTTGCGGGGGACGAGGAATGAGCAGTTCTTC; cdr3_aa: CASSLRGTRNEQFF
j_call: TRBJ1-2; v_call: TRBV11-2; clone_size: NA; d_call: TRBD1; cdr3_nt: TGTGCCAGCAGCTTAGGCCAACAGGGGCGGGGTGGCTACACCTTC; cdr3_aa: CASSLGQQGRGGYTF
j_call: TRBJ2-5; v_call: TRBV28; clone_size: NA; d_call: TRBD1; cdr3_nt: TGTGCCAGCAGTTTTGCACAGGGGGACGAGACCCAGTACTTC; cdr3_aa: CASSFAQGDETQYF
j_call: TRBJ2-1; v_call: TRBV28; clone_size: few; d_call: NA; cdr3_nt: TGTGCCAGCACCATGGACAGTTCCTACAATGAGCAGTTCTTC; cdr3_aa: CASTMDSSYNEQFF
j_call: TRBJ2-7; v_call: TRBV5-5; clone_size: NA; d_call: TRBD1; cdr3_nt: TGTGCCAGCAGCTTGCTTGGACAGGTCTCCTACGAGCAGTACTTC; cdr3_aa: CASSLLGQVSYEQYF
j_call: TRBJ1-2; v_call: TRBV3-1/TRBV3-2; clone_size: NA; d_call: NA; cdr3_nt: TGTGCCAGCAGCCACCAAACCCACCAGGGGAGCACCTTC; cdr3_aa: CASSHQTHQGSTF
j_call: TRBJ1-2; v_call: TRBV6-5; clone_size: NA; d_call: NA; cdr3_nt: TGTGCCACCCACGAGACAGGAAGGAACTATGGCTACACCTTC; cdr3_aa: CATHETGRNYGYTF
j_call: TRBJ2-7; v_call: TRBV7-9; clone_size: NA; d_call: NA; cdr3_nt: TGTGCCAGCAGCGGATTAGGGATAGCGGCCGACTATTACGAGCAGTACTTC; cdr3_aa: CASSGLGIAADYYEQYF
j_call: TRBJ1-2; v_call: TRBV7-9; clone_size: NA; d_call: NA; cdr3_nt: TGTGCCAGCAGCTCGCGCACCGGGAAAGCTGACTATGGCTACACCTTC; cdr3_aa: CASSSRTGKADYGYTF
j_call: TRBJ2-1; v_call: TRBV9; clone_size: NA; d_call: TRBD1; cdr3_nt: TGTGCCAGCAGCGACGGGACAGGGGCCTACAATGAGCAGTTCTTC; cdr3_aa: CASSDGTGAYNEQFF
j_call: TRBJ1-1; v_call: TRBV3-1/TRBV3-2; clone_size: NA; d_call: NA; cdr3_nt: TGTGCCAGCAGCCAAGTATCTCTGTGGACAGCTGAAGCTTTCTTT; cdr3_aa: CASSQVSLWTAEAFF
j_call: TRBJ1-1; v_call: TRBV7-9; clone_size: NA; d_call: TRBD1; cdr3_nt: TGTGCCAGCAGCTTCCTCGGGACAGGGAGGGCCGGGCTTGAAGCTTTCTTT; cdr3_aa: CASSFLGTGRAGLEAFF
j_call: TRBJ2-5; v_call: TRBV5-6; clone_size: NA; d_call: NA; cdr3_nt: TGTGCCAGCGAGCAGGGCGAATTGGGAGAGACCCAGTACTTC; cdr3_aa: CASEQGELGETQYF
j_call: TRBJ1-2; v_call: TRBV27; clone_size: NA; d_call: NA; cdr3_nt: TGTGCCAGCAGTTTGTCGGGGGGGGGCTATGGCTACACCTTC; cdr3_aa: CASSLSGGGYGYTF
j_call: TRBJ2-3; v_call: TRBV3-1/TRBV3-2; clone_size: NA; d_call: TRBD2; cdr3_nt: TGTGCCAGCAGCCAAGGTCCTAGCGGGGGCACAGATACGCAGTATTTT; cdr3_aa: CASSQGPSGGTDTQYF
j_call: TRBJ1-5; v_call: TRBV7-2; clone_size: once; d_call: TRBD1; cdr3_nt: TGTGCCAGCAGCTCCCGACAGGGGAATCAGCCCCAGCATTTT; cdr3_aa: CASSSRQGNQPQHF
j_call: TRBJ1-5; v_call: TRBV18; clone_size: NA; d_call: NA; cdr3_nt: TGTGCCAGCTCACCAACGGGGGGGGTGGGGACTCAGCCCCAGCATTTT; cdr3_aa: CASSPTGGVGTQPQHF
j_call: TRBJ2-5; v_call: TRBV15; clone_size: NA; d_call: NA; cdr3_nt: TGTGCCACCAGCAGAGGCGGCGCGCAAGAGACCCAGTACTTC; cdr3_aa: CATSRGGAQETQYF
j_call: TRBJ1-1; v_call: TRBV27; clone_size: NA; d_call: TRBD1; cdr3_nt: TGTGCCAGCAGGCTACAGGGGGTTGAGATAATTGGGTACACTGAAGCTTTCTTT; cdr3_aa: CASRLQGVEIIGYTEAFF
j_call: TRBJ1-5; v_call: TRBV6-5; clone_size: NA; d_call: TRBD1; cdr3_nt: TGTGCCAGCACCTTAGGACAGGGAAGTCAGCCCCAGCATTTT; cdr3_aa: CASTLGQGSQPQHF
j_call: TRBJ2-5; v_call: TRBV3-1/TRBV3-2; clone_size: NA; d_call: TRBD2; cdr3_nt: TGTGCCAGCAGCCAGGCGTGGGTAGCGGGGGGAGGGGAGACCCAGTACTTC; cdr3_aa: CASSQAWVAGGGETQYF
j_call: TRBJ1-2; v_call: TRBV6-4; clone_size: NA; d_call: NA; cdr3_nt: TGTGCCAGCAGTCCCGGGAGTGCTATCACCACTATGGGCTACACCTTC; cdr3_aa: CASSPGSAITTMGYTF
j_call: TRBJ1-6; v_call: TRBV12-2; clone_size: NA; d_call: NA; cdr3_nt: TGTGCAAGTCGCTTAGTACAACGAACTAATTCACCCCTCCACTTT; cdr3_aa: CASRLVQRTNSPLHF
j_call: TRBJ2-5; v_call: TRBV10-3; clone_size: NA; d_call: NA; cdr3_nt: TGTGCCATCAGTGAGTCGGGTGGACAAGTCCAAGAGACCCAGTACTTC; cdr3_aa: CAISESGGQVQETQYF
j_call: TRBJ1-1; v_call: TRBV6-5; clone_size: once; d_call: NA; cdr3_nt: TGTGCCAGCAGTTACGTGAGTGGTCAGAACACTGAAGCTTTCTTT; cdr3_aa: CASSYVSGQNTEAFF
j_call: TRBJ1-2; v_call: TRBV3-1/TRBV3-2; clone_size: NA; d_call: NA; cdr3_nt: TGTGCCAGCAGCCCAACTAACTATGGCTACACCTTC; cdr3_aa: CASSPTNYGYTF
j_call: TRBJ2-5; v_call: TRBV5-1; clone_size: NA; d_call: NA; cdr3_nt: TGCGCCAGCAGCTTCGGTAGGGGGAAGACGGAGACCCAGTACTTC; cdr3_aa: CASSFGRGKTETQYF
j_call: TRBJ2-1; v_call: TRBV11-2; clone_size: once; d_call: TRBD2; cdr3_nt: TGTGCCAGCACCTCGAGGGAGCGGGGGGGCCGCAATGAGCAGTTCTTC; cdr3_aa: CASTSRERGGRNEQFF
j_call: TRBJ2-2; v_call: TRBV14; clone_size: NA; d_call: NA; cdr3_nt: TGTGCCAGCAGCGTTACTTGGTCCGGGGAGCTGTTTTTT; cdr3_aa: CASSVTWSGELFF
j_call: TRBJ2-5; v_call: TRBV29-1; clone_size: NA; d_call: NA; cdr3_nt: TGCAGCGTTGACTTCGGCTGGGGAGACTCAGAGACCCAGTACTTC; cdr3_aa: CSVDFGWGDSETQYF
j_call: TRBJ2-1; v_call: TRBV19; clone_size: once; d_call: TRBD2; cdr3_nt: TGTGCCAGTAGTATAGAGGGACTAGCGGGGGTCAATGAGCAGTTCTTC; cdr3_aa: CASSIEGLAGVNEQFF
j_call: TRBJ2-1; v_call: TRBV3-1/TRBV3-2; clone_size: NA; d_call: TRBD2; cdr3_nt: TGTGCCAGCAGCCAAGATATCCAGCGGGGGGCCTACGGTGAGCAGTTCTTC; cdr3_aa: CASSQDIQRGAYGEQFF
j_call: TRBJ1-1; v_call: TRBV2; clone_size: NA; d_call: NA; cdr3_nt: TGTGCCAGCAGTGACTCGACACCGAACACTGAAGCTTTCTTT; cdr3_aa: CASSDSTPNTEAFF
j_call: TRBJ1-1; v_call: TRBV2; clone_size: NA; d_call: TRBD1; cdr3_nt: TGTGCCAGAGGGACAGGGGGCACTGAAGCTTTCTTT; cdr3_aa: CARGTGGTEAFF
j_call: TRBJ2-2; v_call: TRBV19; clone_size: NA; d_call: NA; cdr3_nt: TGTGCCAGTAGTCCCTTACTAGCTTCCGGGGAGCTGTTTTTT; cdr3_aa: CASSPLLASGELFF
j_call: TRBJ2-2; v_call: TRBV4-1; clone_size: few; d_call: NA; cdr3_nt: TGCGCCAGCAGCCAATCCTCGCCTCGGGGGAAAGGAACCGGGGAGCTGTTTTTT; cdr3_aa: CASSQSSPRGKGTGELFF
j_call: TRBJ1-1; v_call: TRBV29-1; clone_size: NA; d_call: NA; cdr3_nt: TGCAGCGTGGGGCGGTGGAACACTGAAGCTTTCTTT; cdr3_aa: CSVGRWNTEAFF
j_call: TRBJ1-2; v_call: TRBV5-1; clone_size: few; d_call: NA; cdr3_nt: TGCGCCAGCAGCTACAAAGGTACGGAGAACTATGGCTACACCTTC; cdr3_aa: CASSYKGTENYGYTF
j_call: TRBJ1-2; v_call: TRBV20-1; clone_size: NA; d_call: NA; cdr3_nt: TGCAGTGCCGAGGACAGAAGGAGCTACACCTTC; cdr3_aa: CSAEDRRSYTF
j_call: TRBJ2-3; v_call: TRBV28; clone_size: NA; d_call: TRBD1; cdr3_nt: TGTGCCAGCAGTTTACTGGGACAGGGTTTTACAGATACGCAGTATTTT; cdr3_aa: CASSLLGQGFTDTQYF
j_call: TRBJ1-2; v_call: TRBV5-6; clone_size: NA; d_call: TRBD1; cdr3_nt: TGTGCCAGCAGCACGGACAGGGGGAACTATGGCTACACCTTC; cdr3_aa: CASSTDRGNYGYTF
j_call: TRBJ2-5; v_call: TRBV30; clone_size: NA; d_call: NA; cdr3_nt: TGTGCCTGGAGTGGCAAGGGAACAGGAAAGTCCCAAGAGACCCAGTACTTC; cdr3_aa: CAWSGKGTGKSQETQYF
j_call: TRBJ1-1; v_call: TRBV11-2; clone_size: NA; d_call: NA; cdr3_nt: TGTGCCAGCAGCTCCCCACAGGAGAACACTGAAGCTTTCTTT; cdr3_aa: CASSSPQENTEAFF
j_call: TRBJ2-5; v_call: TRBV3-1/TRBV3-2; clone_size: NA; d_call: TRBD2; cdr3_nt: TGTGCCAGCAGACCGACTAGCGGGGGAGAGACCCAGTACTTC; cdr3_aa: CASRPTSGGETQYF
j_call: TRBJ1-1; v_call: TRBV28; clone_size: once; d_call: NA; cdr3_nt: TGTGCCAGCGGATTACAGGGTTCGATGAACACTGAAGCTTTCTTT; cdr3_aa: CASGLQGSMNTEAFF
j_call: TRBJ1-1; v_call: TRBV7-9; clone_size: NA; d_call: NA; cdr3_nt: TGTGCCAGCAGCTTATGGGCAGGTACGGACACTGAAGCTTTCTTT; cdr3_aa: CASSLWAGTDTEAFF
j_call: TRBJ2-1; v_call: TRBV21-1; clone_size: once; d_call: NA; cdr3_nt: TGTGCCAGCAGCAAATCCCGGGACAGTCTATTGCATGAGCAGTTCTTC; cdr3_aa: CASSKSRDSLLHEQFF
j_call: TRBJ1-5; v_call: TRBV7-8; clone_size: NA; d_call: NA; cdr3_nt: TGTGCCAGCAGCTTAGCGCGAACACAGAGCAATCAGCCCCAGCATTTT; cdr3_aa: CASSLARTQSNQPQHF
j_call: TRBJ1-6; v_call: TRBV7-9; clone_size: NA; d_call: NA; cdr3_nt: TGTGCCAGCAGCTTAGGAGGGAATAATTCACCCCTCCACTTT; cdr3_aa: CASSLGGNNSPLHF
j_call: TRBJ2-5; v_call: TRBV6-5; clone_size: NA; d_call: TRBD1; cdr3_nt: TGTGCCAGCACCAGGACAGGGCGCCAGGAGACCCAGTACTTC; cdr3_aa: CASTRTGRQETQYF
j_call: TRBJ1-4; v_call: TRBV6-5; clone_size: NA; d_call: TRBD1; cdr3_nt: TGTGCCGGACAGGGCCTGGGGGAAAAACTGTTTTTT; cdr3_aa: CAGQGLGEKLFF
j_call: TRBJ1-1; v_call: TRBV30; clone_size: NA; d_call: NA; cdr3_nt: TGTGCCTGGAGCGCCAGGGCTGAAGCTTTCTTT; cdr3_aa: CAWSARAEAFF
j_call: TRBJ1-3; v_call: TRBV6-5; clone_size: NA; d_call: NA; cdr3_nt: TGTGCCAGCAGCAACAGGGGAAACACCATATATTTT; cdr3_aa: CASSNRGNTIYF
j_call: TRBJ1-2; v_call: TRBV6-5; clone_size: NA; d_call: NA; cdr3_nt: TGTGCCACGTCCCCGGGAACAGGCTACACCTTC; cdr3_aa: CATSPGTGYTF
j_call: TRBJ1-1; v_call: TRBV9; clone_size: NA; d_call: NA; cdr3_nt: TGTGCCAGCAGCCCAGGACAGAACACTGAAGCTTTCTTT; cdr3_aa: CASSPGQNTEAFF